A single sample gave rise to the 3 T cell receptor beta chains below, sequenced in a study of T cells in Graves' hyperthyroidism and ophthalmopathy. RNA transcripts served as the template for amplifying TCR beta CDR3 regions. In the first-round RT-PCR of the TCR CDR3, the HTBI primer set was used. One entry per CDR3 protein, called by TCRdb with MiXCR from the multiplex PCR reads. The repertoire consists of approximately 510,000 distinct CDR3 sequences, with 40% to 50% occurring once and the leading ten covering around 44%. Input material: peripheral blood or thyroid tissue (not recorded which). The receptors stem from an adult woman with Graves' disease, either hyperthyroidism or ophthalmopathy (not recorded which).

In the case of this clonotype: A junction boundary mismatches the germline segment, possibly from a read error. J is TRBJ2-5 and V is TRBV2; D unclear. Germline V gene lookup returns CDR1 SNHLY and CDR2 FYNNEI. This CDR3 comprises 10 residues. This CDR3 reads CASTGTLGDF. CDR3 DNA sequence: TGTGCCAGCACCGGCACATTGGGTGACTTC.

This clonotype has a count of ten or more. This chain joins TRBV20-1 and TRBJ1-2; weak D call: TRBD1 (6 bases). The V gene lost 7 bases and the J gene lost 6 bases, with 24 bases spanning the gap. CDR3 length: 15 amino acids. CDR1 DFQATT and CDR2 SNEGSKA come from the germline V gene (reference sequence). The CDR3 DNA is TGCAGTGTCAACCGGGACACTTCCGGGGACGATGGCTACACCTTC. The encoded protein is CSVNRDTSGDDGYTF.

This clonotype was recorded at least ten times. This chain joins TRBV6-6 and TRBJ1-2; a weak D match, TRBD1 (6 bases). The germline V and J ends were trimmed by 8 bases and 6 bases, with 19 bases remaining between them. CDR1 is MNHNY, CDR2 SVGAGI, per germline (reference sequence). This CDR3 has 14 amino acids. In DNA, the CDR3 is TGTGCCAGCGGGGATCAGGGGATAATCGATGGCTACACCTTC. As protein: CASGDQGIIDGYTF.